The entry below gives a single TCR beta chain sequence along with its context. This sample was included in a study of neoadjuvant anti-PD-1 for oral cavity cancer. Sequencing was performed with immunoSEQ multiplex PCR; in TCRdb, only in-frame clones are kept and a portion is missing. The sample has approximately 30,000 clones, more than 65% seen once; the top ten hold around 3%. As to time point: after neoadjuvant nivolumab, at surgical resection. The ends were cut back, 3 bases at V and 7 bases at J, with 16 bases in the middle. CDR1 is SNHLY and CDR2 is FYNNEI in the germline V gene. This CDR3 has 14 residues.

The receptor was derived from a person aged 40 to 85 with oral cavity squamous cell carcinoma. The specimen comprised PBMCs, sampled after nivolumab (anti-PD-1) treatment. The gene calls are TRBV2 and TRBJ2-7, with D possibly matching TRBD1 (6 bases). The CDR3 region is CASSDGNRAREQYF. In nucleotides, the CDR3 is TGTGCCAGCAGTGATGGAAACAGGGCCAGGGAGCAGTACTTC.